Shown below are 20 T cell receptor beta chains from a single sample sequenced in a study of control samples from healthy donors and cancer patients. Using immunoSEQ multiplex PCR, the repertoire was profiled, and TCRdb retains in-frame clones only, with some absent. The profile shows 110,000 to 150,000 clones, under 95% of them singletons. The source material was blood. The receptors derive from a man in his forties in good health.

This sequence joins TRBV6-5 and TRBJ1-4, with D uncertain. V gave up 10 bases and J gave up 8 bases, with 8 bases separating them. Germline V gene data show CDR1 as MNHEY and CDR2 as SVGAGI. CDR3 length: 10 amino acids. CDR3 amino acids: CATYMEKLFF. CDR3 sequence (DNA): TGTGCCACCTACATGGAAAAACTGTTTTTT.

In nucleotides, the CDR3 is TGTGCCAGCAGCGTAGCGGGCCGCACAGATACGCAGTATTTT. This sequence encodes CASSVAGRTDTQYF. The J gene is TRBJ2-3, the V gene TRBV9, with D unresolved. CDR1 and CDR2 (germline): SGDLS, YYNGEE. The CDR3 extends over 14 amino acids. The V end lost 0 bases, the J end lost 1 base, and 6 bases lay between the germline ends.

This chain joins TRBV11-2 and TRBJ1-2, with D unclear. The CDR3 loop spans 15 amino acids. Per germline, CDR1 SGHAT and CDR2 FQNNGV. Trimming left V 5 bases short and J 1 base short, with 14 bases between. The CDR3 spells CASSPSSDVNYGYTF. CDR3 sequence (DNA): TGTGCCAGCAGCCCCTCGTCGGACGTTAACTATGGCTACACCTTC.

V usage is TRBV28 and J usage is TRBJ1-1, with TRBD1 as a possible D gene (6 bases). The CDR3 totals 14 residues. V lost 9 bases, J lost 2 bases, and 16 bases lay in between. CDR1 MDHEN and CDR2 SYDVKM come from the germline V gene. CDR3 in DNA: TGTGCCAGTACATGGACAGAATACAACACTGAAGCTTTCTTT. Protein product: CASTWTEYNTEAFF.

The V and J genes are TRBV28 and TRBJ2-1, with D perhaps matching TRBD2 (6 bases). V lost 3 bases, J lost 8 bases, and 14 bases lay in between. This CDR3 is 14 amino acids long. Germline V CDR1 and CDR2: MDHEN, SYDVKM. The CDR3 DNA reads as TGTGCCAGCAGTTTGACTAGTATTATCGATGAGCAGTTCTTC. Translation gives CASSLTSIIDEQFF.

This clone was seen just once. The chain recombines TRBV5-1 with TRBJ1-4; 9 positions match TRBD1. V gave up 3 bases and J gave up 3 bases; unmatched junction bases: 6. CDR3 size: 16 residues. Germline-derived CDR1 and CDR2 are SGHRS and YFSETQ. CDR3: CASSSPRQGANEKLFF. The CDR3 nucleotides read TGCGCCAGCAGCTCACCCAGACAGGGGGCTAATGAAAAACTGTTTTTT.

The chain links TRBV4-1 to TRBJ2-7; D not certain. Per the germline V gene, CDR1 is MGHRA and CDR2 is YSYEKL. V dropped 0 bases and J dropped 0 bases, with 6 bases sitting between them. This CDR3 has 14 residues. The CDR3 reads CASSQDSSSYEQYF. DNA for the CDR3: TGCGCCAGCAGCCAAGATTCTAGCTCCTACGAGCAGTACTTC.

The chain uses TRBV5-4 and TRBJ1-6; no clear D gene. The CDR3 covers 13 residues. The ends were cut back, 4 bases at V and 7 bases at J, with 9 bases in the middle. Germline V gene lookup returns CDR1 SGHNT and CDR2 YYREEE (reference sequence). The CDR3 loop is CASSKLGNSPLHF. CDR3 DNA sequence: TGTGCCAGCAGCAAACTCGGGAATTCACCCCTCCACTTT.

CDR3 sequence reads: CASSPGGGYTDTQYF. DNA for the CDR3: TGTGCCAGCAGCCCGGGAGGCGGCTACACAGATACGCAGTATTTT. This chain connects TRBV3-1 (or the pseudogene TRBV3-2) to TRBJ2-3; 7 bases are shared with TRBD2. This CDR3 region has 15 residues. The J segment lost 2 bases and the V segment lost 4 bases, leaving 6 bases of the junction unmatched. Germline V CDR1 and CDR2: LGHDT, YNNKEL (reference sequence).

The chain recombines TRBV9 with TRBJ1-3; tentative D call: TRBD1 (5 bases). The CDR3 runs 14 residues. Deletions cut 0 bases from V and 7 bases from J, with 11 bases between. Per the germline V gene, CDR1 is SGDLS and CDR2 is YYNGEE. The CDR3 is CASSVGGSQNTIYF. Here the CDR3 DNA reads TGTGCCAGCAGCGTAGGGGGGTCCCAGAACACCATATATTTT.

The chain carries TRBV4-1 and TRBJ2-7; D perhaps matches TRBD2 (6 bases). This CDR3 contains 15 residues. From germline, CDR1 is MGHRA and CDR2 YSYEKL. V was shortened by 7 bases and J by 3 bases, with 19 bases between the two germline ends. The CDR3 spells CASTPARDGSYEQYF. The CDR3 nucleotides read TGCGCCAGCACTCCGGCCCGGGACGGGAGCTACGAGCAGTACTTC.

The rearrangement joins TRBV10-3 to TRBJ1-5; 7 bases align to TRBD1. CDR3 length: 14 residues. The junction had 4 bases not matched to a gene; V was cut back by 6 bases and J by 2 bases. The germline V gene encodes CDR1 ENHRY and CDR2 SYGVKD. The CDR3 here is CAIRPDRGNQPQHF. The CDR3 DNA sequence: TGTGCCATCAGACCCGACAGGGGCAATCAGCCCCAGCATTTT.

The genes are TRBV2 and TRBJ1-1, with TRBD1 identical over 7 bases. V lost 8 bases and J lost 2; bases outside the gene matches: 17. Germline-derived CDR1 and CDR2 are SNHLY and FYNNEI. This CDR3 has 17 amino acids. The CDR3 loop is CASDGETTDRDNTEAFF. CDR3 DNA: TGTGCCAGCGACGGCGAAACCACCGACAGGGACAACACTGAAGCTTTCTTT.

The V and J genes are TRBV6-5 and TRBJ1-2; weak D call: TRBD1 (5 bases). This CDR3 contains 12 residues. V lost 2 bases, J lost 7 bases, and 8 bases lay in between. Germline assignment: CDR1 MNHEY and CDR2 SVGAGI. CDR3 in DNA: TGTGCCAGCAGTTACAGGGGAGGTGGCTACACCTTC. Amino acid sequence: CASSYRGGGYTF.

V is TRBV7-9 and J is TRBJ2-2, with D maybe TRBD2 (5 bases). CDR1 and CDR2 from the germline V gene are SEHNR and FQNEAQ (reference sequence). There are 15 residues in the CDR3. V shed 4 bases and J shed 2 bases, with 11 bases lying between them. The DNA of the CDR3 is TGTGCCAGCAGCTCCATGACTACAAACACCGGGGAGCTGTTTTTT. It translates to CASSSMTTNTGELFF.

The rearrangement links TRBV9 to TRBJ2-7; 7 nucleotides match TRBD1. The CDR3 consists of 13 residues. CDR1 is SGDLS, CDR2 YYNGEE, per germline. V lost 3 bases and J lost 3; bases outside the gene matches: 3. This chain's CDR3 is CASSGGQHYEQYF. The CDR3 DNA reads TGTGCCAGCAGCGGGGGACAGCACTACGAGCAGTACTTC.

The chain couples TRBV29-1 to TRBJ2-1; no firm D call. V lost 3 bases to trimming and J lost 0 bases, with 12 bases between them. CDR1 is SQVTM, CDR2 ANQGSEA, per germline. CDR3 length: 15 amino acids. The DNA of the CDR3 is TGCAGCGTTGATAGGTTGGAAAGCTCCTACAATGAGCAGTTCTTC. Translating gives CSVDRLESSYNEQFF.

This clone was detected only once. The J gene is TRBJ2-3, the V gene TRBV5-6; TRBD1 or TRBD2 may be the D gene (6 bases each). CDR3 length: 19 amino acids. V lost 1 base and J lost 2, with 23 bases in between. Per the germline V gene, CDR1 is SGHDT and CDR2 is YYEEEE. The CDR3 reads CASSLWGAGGKGYTDTQYF. The CDR3, as DNA: TGTGCCAGCAGCTTGTGGGGGGCTGGAGGTAAGGGCTACACAGATACGCAGTATTTT.

This chain joins TRBV5-5 and TRBJ2-6; possibly TRBD2 for D (5 bases). V gave up 2 bases and J gave up 4 bases, with 19 bases separating them. The V gene's germline CDR1 is SGHKS and CDR2 YYEKEE (reference sequence). This CDR3 region has 18 residues. The CDR3 DNA is TGTGCCAGCAGCTTATCTACGGGTAGAGGGTTGGGGGCCAACGTCCTGACTTTC. It yields the protein CASSLSTGRGLGANVLTF. The whole variable domain, filled in from reference TRBV5-5 and TRBJ2-6, reads DAGVTQSPTHLIKTRGQQVTLRCSPISGHKSVSWYQQVLGQGPQFIFQYYEKEERGRGNFPDRFSARQFPNYSSELNVNALLLGDSALYLCASSLSTGRGLGANVLTFGAGSRLTVL.

The chain uses TRBV7-2 and TRBJ1-1; 8 nucleotides agree with TRBD1. CDR3 size: 16 residues. Trimming at V came to 0 bases and at J to 5 bases, leaving 8 bases not matched to a gene. Germline V lookup: CDR1 SGHTA, CDR2 FQGNSA. CDR3 amino acids: CASSLAPGQGSTEAFF. As DNA, the CDR3 is TGTGCCAGCAGCTTAGCCCCTGGACAGGGTTCTACTGAAGCTTTCTTT.